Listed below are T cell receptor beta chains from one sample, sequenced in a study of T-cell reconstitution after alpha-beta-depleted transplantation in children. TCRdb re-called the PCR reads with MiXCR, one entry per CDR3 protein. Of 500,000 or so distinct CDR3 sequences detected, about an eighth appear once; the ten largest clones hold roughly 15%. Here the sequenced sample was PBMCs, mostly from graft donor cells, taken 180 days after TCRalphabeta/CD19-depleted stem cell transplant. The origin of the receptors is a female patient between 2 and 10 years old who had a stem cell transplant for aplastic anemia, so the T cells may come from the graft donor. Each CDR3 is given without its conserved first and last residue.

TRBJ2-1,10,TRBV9,ASSLVWDEQF
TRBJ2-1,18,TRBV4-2,ASSPRAPQRREGPWNEQF
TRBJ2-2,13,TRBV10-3,AISDRGLSTGELF
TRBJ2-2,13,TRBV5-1,ASSVREGNTGELF
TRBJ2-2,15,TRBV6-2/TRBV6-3,ASSYPRGGFNTGELF
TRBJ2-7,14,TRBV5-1,ASSSTSGGLTYEQY
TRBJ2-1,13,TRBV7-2,ASSFSSGRANEQF
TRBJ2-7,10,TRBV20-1,SASYRVGEQY
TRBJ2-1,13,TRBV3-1,ATSRGASGINEQF
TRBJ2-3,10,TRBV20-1,SARQNTDTQY
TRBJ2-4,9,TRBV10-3,AISDGGLEY
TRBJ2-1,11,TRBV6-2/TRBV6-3,ASSYSHYNEQF
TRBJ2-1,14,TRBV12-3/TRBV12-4,ASSFSRRDSYNEQF
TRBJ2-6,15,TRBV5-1,ASSLTRFSSGANVLT
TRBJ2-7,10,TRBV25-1,ASSYRTYEQY
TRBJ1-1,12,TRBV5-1,ASSFMWGNTEAF
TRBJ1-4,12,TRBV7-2,ASSSRVQMGKLF
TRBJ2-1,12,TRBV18,ASSGGTVRNEQF
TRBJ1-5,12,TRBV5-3,ARSLAWANQPQH
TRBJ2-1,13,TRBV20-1,SVTPGTSAYNEQF
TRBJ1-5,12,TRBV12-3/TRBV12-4,ASSLETGRQPQH
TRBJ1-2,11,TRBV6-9,ASSFSKNYGYT
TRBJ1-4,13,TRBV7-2,ASSLAGLTNEKLF
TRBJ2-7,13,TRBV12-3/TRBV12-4,ASSFSEDFGYEQY
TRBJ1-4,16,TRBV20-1,SAARWTGKGATNEKLF
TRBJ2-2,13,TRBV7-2,ASWWAVTNTGELF
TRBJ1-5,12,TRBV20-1,SARETGRSVAQH
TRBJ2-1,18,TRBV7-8,ASSFFPRTSGRPSYNEQF
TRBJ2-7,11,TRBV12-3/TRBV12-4,ASSPRRGYEQY